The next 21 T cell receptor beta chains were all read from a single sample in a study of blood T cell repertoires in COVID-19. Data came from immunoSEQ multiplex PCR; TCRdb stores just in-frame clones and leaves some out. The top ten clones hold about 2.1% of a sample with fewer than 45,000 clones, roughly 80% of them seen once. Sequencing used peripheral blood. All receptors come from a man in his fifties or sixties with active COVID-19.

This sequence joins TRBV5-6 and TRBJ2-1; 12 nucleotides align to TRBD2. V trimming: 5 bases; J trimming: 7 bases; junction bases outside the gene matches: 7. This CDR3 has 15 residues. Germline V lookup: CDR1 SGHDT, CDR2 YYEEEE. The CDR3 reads CASRTGTSGSNEQFF. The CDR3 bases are TGTGCCAGCAGGACCGGGACTAGCGGGTCGAATGAGCAGTTCTTC.

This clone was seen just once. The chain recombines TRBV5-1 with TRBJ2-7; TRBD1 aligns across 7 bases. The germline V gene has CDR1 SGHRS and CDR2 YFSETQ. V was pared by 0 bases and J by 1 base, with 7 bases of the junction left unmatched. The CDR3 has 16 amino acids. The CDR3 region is CASSLGGGASSYEQYF. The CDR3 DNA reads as TGCGCCAGCAGCTTGGGAGGGGGCGCCTCTTCCTACGAGCAGTACTTC. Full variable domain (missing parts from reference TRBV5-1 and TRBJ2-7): KAGVTQTPRYLIKTRGQQVTLSCSPISGHRSVSWYQQTPGQGLQFLFEYFSETQRNKGNFPGRFSGRQFSNSRSEMNVSTLELGDSALYLCASSLGGGASSYEQYFGPGTRLTVT.

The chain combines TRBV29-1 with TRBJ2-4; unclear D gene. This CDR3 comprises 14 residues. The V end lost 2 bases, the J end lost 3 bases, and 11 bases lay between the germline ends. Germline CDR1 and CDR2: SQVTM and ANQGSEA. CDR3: CSVESGYDKNIQYF. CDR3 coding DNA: TGCAGCGTTGAATCGGGTTACGACAAAAACATTCAGTACTTC.

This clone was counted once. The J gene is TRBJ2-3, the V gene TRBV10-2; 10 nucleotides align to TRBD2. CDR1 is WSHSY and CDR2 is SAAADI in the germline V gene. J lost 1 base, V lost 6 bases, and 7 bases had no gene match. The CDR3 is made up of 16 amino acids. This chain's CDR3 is CASSFLGTSGTDTQYF. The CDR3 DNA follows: TGCGCCAGCAGCTTCCTCGGGACTAGCGGCACAGATACGCAGTATTTT.

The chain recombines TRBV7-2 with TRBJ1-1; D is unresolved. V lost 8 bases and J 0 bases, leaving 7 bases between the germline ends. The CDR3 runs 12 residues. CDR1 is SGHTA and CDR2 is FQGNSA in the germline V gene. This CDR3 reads CASRYMNTEAFF. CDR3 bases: TGTGCCAGCCGCTACATGAACACTGAAGCTTTCTTT. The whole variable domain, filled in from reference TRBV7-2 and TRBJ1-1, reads GAGVSQSPSNKVTEKGKDVELRCDPISGHTALYWYRQSLGQGLEFLIYFQGNSAPDKSGLPSDRFSAERTGGSVSTLTIQRTQQEDSAVYLCASRYMNTEAFFGQGTRLTVV.

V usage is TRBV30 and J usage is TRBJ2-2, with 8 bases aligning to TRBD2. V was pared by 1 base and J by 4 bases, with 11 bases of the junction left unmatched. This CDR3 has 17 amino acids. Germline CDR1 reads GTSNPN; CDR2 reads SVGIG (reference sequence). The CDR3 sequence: CAWSAPGLAHRTGELFF. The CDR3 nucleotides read TGTGCCTGGAGTGCACCCGGACTAGCCCACCGCACCGGGGAGCTGTTTTTT.

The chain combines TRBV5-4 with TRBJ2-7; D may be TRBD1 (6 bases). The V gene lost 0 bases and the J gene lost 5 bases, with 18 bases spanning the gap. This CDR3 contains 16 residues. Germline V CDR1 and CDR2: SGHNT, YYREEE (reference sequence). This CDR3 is CASSLDRQAKWNEQYF. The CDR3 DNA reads TGTGCCAGCAGCTTGGACAGACAGGCCAAATGGAACGAGCAGTACTTC.

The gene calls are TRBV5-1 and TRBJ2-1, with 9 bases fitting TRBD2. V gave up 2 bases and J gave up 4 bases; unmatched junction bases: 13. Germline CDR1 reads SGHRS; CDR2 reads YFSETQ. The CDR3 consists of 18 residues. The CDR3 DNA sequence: TGCGCCAGCAGCTTCCCCCCGGGCCTAGCGGGACAATACAATGAGCAGTTCTTC. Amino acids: CASSFPPGLAGQYNEQFF.

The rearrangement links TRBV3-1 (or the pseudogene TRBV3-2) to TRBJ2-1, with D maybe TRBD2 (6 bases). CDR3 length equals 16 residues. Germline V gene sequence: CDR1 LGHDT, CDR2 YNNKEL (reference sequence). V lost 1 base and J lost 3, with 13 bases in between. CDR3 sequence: CASSQALAGYYNEQFF. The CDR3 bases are TGTGCCAGCAGCCAAGCCTTGGCGGGATACTACAATGAGCAGTTCTTC.

The CDR3 region is CAWGEGQLGTEAFF. For the CDR3, the DNA is TGTGCCTGGGGAGAAGGACAGTTGGGCACTGAAGCTTTCTTT. The V and J genes are TRBV30 and TRBJ1-1, with D tentatively TRBD1 (6 bases). Per germline, CDR1 GTSNPN and CDR2 SVGIG (reference sequence). The germline V and J ends were trimmed by 5 bases and 4 bases, with 17 bases remaining between them. The CDR3 runs 14 residues.

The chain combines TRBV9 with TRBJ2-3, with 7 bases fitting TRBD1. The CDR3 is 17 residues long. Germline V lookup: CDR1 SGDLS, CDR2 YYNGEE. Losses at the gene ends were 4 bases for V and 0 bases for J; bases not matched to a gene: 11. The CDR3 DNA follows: TGTGCCAGCAGCCCATTGGGACAGTCAGTAAGCACAGATACGCAGTATTTT. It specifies CASSPLGQSVSTDTQYF. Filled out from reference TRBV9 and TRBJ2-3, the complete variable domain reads DSGVTQTPKHLITATGQRVTLRCSPRSGDLSVYWYQQSLDQGLQFLIQYYNGEERAKGNILERFSAQQFPDLHSELNLSSLELGDSALYFCASSPLGQSVSTDTQYFGPGTRLTVL.

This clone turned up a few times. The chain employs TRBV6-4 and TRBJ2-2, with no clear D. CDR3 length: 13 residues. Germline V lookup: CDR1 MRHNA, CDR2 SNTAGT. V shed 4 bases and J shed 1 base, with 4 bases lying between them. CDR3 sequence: CASSAQNTGELFF. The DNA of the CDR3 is TGTGCCAGCAGTGCACAGAACACCGGGGAGCTGTTTTTT.

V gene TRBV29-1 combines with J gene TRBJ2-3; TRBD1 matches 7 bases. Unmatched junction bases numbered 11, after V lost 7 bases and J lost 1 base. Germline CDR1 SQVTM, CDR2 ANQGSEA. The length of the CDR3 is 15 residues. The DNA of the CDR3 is TGCAGCGCAGGCGGCAGACAGGGAGGCACAGATACGCAGTATTTT. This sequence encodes CSAGGRQGGTDTQYF.

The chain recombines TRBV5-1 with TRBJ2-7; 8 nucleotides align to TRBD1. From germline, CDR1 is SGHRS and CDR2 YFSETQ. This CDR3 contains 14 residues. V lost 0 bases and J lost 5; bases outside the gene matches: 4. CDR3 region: CASSLGQGSDEQYF. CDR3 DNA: TGCGCCAGCAGCTTGGGACAGGGGAGCGACGAGCAGTACTTC. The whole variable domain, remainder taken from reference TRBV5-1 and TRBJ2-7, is KAGVTQTPRYLIKTRGQQVTLSCSPISGHRSVSWYQQTPGQGLQFLFEYFSETQRNKGNFPGRFSGRQFSNSRSEMNVSTLELGDSALYLCASSLGQGSDEQYFGPGTRLTVT.

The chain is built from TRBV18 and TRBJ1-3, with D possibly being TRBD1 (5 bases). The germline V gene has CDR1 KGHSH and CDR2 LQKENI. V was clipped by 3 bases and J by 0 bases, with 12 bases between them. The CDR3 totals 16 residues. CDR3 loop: CASSPRQIHSGNTIYF. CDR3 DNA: TGTGCCAGCTCACCTCGACAGATTCACTCTGGAAACACCATATATTTT. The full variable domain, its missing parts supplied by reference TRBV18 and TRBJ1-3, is NAGVMQNPRHLVRRRGQEARLRCSPMKGHSHVYWYRQLPEEGLKFMVYLQKENIIDESGMPKERFSAEFPKEGPSILRIQQVVRGDSAAYFCASSPRQIHSGNTIYFGEGSWLTVV.

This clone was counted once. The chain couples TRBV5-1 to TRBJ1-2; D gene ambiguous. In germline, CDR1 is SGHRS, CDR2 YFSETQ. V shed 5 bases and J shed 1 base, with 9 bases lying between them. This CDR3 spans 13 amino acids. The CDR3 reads CASSLSDNYGYTF. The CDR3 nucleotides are TGCGCCAGCAGTCTCAGTGATAACTATGGCTACACCTTC. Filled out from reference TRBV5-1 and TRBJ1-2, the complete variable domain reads KAGVTQTPRYLIKTRGQQVTLSCSPISGHRSVSWYQQTPGQGLQFLFEYFSETQRNKGNFPGRFSGRQFSNSRSEMNVSTLELGDSALYLCASSLSDNYGYTFGSGTRLTVV.

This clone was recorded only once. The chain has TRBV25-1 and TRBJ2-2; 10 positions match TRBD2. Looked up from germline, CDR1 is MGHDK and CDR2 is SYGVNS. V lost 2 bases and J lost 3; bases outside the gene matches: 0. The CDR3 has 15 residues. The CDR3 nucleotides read TGTGCCAGCAGTGAACTAGCGGGAGACACCGGGGAGCTGTTTTTT. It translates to CASSELAGDTGELFF.

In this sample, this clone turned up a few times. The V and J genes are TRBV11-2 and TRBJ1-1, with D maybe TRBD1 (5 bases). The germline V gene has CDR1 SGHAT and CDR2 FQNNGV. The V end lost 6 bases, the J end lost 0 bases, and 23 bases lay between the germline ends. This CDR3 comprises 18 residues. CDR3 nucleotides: TGTGCCAGCAGAGCTCCGAGGACACCGAAAAAGATGAACACTGAAGCTTTCTTT. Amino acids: CASRAPRTPKKMNTEAFF.

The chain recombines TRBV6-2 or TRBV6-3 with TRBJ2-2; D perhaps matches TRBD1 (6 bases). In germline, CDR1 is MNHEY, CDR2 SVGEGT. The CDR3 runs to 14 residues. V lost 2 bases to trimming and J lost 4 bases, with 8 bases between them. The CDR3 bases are TGTGCCAGCAGTTACCCAGGGGTCACCGGGGAGCTGTTTTTT. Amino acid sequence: CASSYPGVTGELFF.

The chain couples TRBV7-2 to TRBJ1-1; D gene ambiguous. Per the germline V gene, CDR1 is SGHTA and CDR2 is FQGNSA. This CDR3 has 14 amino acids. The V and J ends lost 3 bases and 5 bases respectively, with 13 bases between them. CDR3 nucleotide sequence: TGTGCCAGCAGCTTTCTTAGTTCCTATACTGAAGCTTTCTTT. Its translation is CASSFLSSYTEAFF.

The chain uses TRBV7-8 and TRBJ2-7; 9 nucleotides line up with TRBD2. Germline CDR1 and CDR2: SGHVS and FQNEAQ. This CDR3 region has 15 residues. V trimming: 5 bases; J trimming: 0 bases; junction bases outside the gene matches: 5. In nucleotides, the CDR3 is TGTGCCAGCAGCCTCATGACTAGCGGCTCCTACGAGCAGTACTTC. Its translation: CASSLMTSGSYEQYF.